These 21 T cell receptor beta chains were all obtained from the same sample, sequenced in a study of blood T cells in healthy people across ages. Primed by a sample-barcoded 5' primer and a J-beta primer mix, a second PCR proceeded for roughly 7 to 11 cycles. One entry per CDR3 protein results from TCRdb running MiXCR on the 5' RACE reads. The profile shows 1.6 million or so distinct CDR3 sequences, about 31% of them singletons. Sample: blood. Receptors originate from a woman in her 30s in good health.

The chain is built from TRBV7-9 and TRBJ2-1; D may correspond to TRBD1 or TRBD2 (5 bases each). Between the trimmed V and J ends, which lost 5 bases and 0 bases, there was a span of 23 bases. Germline V gene sequence: CDR1 SEHNR, CDR2 FQNEAQ (reference sequence). This CDR3 contains 19 residues. The CDR3 DNA follows: TGTGCCAGCAGCCCCCCCTCCGGGACCACGCACAGCTCCTACAATGAGCAGTTCTTC. Its protein product is CASSPPSGTTHSSYNEQFF.

The chain combines TRBV4-3 with TRBJ2-1; tentative D call: TRBD2 (6 bases). V shed 0 bases and J shed 4 bases, with 28 bases lying between them. Germline CDR1 LGHNA, CDR2 YSLEER. This CDR3 is 21 amino acids long. Written as DNA, the CDR3 is TGCGCCAGCAGCCAAGATTGGTCAGGGACCGGGTGGGTCCGGGAGTACAATGAGCAGTTCTTC. It translates to CASSQDWSGTGWVREYNEQFF.

This clonotype was found a few times. The V gene is TRBV20-1, the J gene TRBJ2-1; 12 nucleotides align to TRBD2. This CDR3 has 16 residues. CDR1 and CDR2 from the germline V gene are DFQATT and SNEGSKA (reference sequence). Germline trimming cut 4 bases from V and 1 base from J; bases unmatched to any gene: 5. This chain's CDR3 is CSATSGGASSYNEQFF. CDR3 nucleotides: TGCAGTGCTACTAGCGGGGGGGCCTCATCCTACAATGAGCAGTTCTTC.

This chain joins TRBV5-1 and TRBJ2-3, with 9 bases that match TRBD1. Germline V gene data show CDR1 as SGHRS and CDR2 as YFSETQ. CDR3 length: 15 amino acids. Trimming removed 4 bases from V and 2 bases from J; junction bases left unmatched: 5. The CDR3 sequence is CASSHRGLFTDTQYF. The DNA for the CDR3 is TGCGCCAGCAGCCACAGGGGGCTTTTCACAGATACGCAGTATTTT.

This chain uses TRBV4-2 with TRBJ1-4; 7 bases map to TRBD1. Trimming removed 4 bases from V and 4 bases from J; junction bases left unmatched: 3. CDR3 length equals 14 residues. From germline, CDR1 is LGHNA and CDR2 YNFKEQ. The DNA of the CDR3 is TGTGCCAGCAGCCTCCGGGACAGTAATGAAAAACTGTTTTTT. Its translation is CASSLRDSNEKLFF.

In its sample, this clonotype was seen once. V usage is TRBV14 and J usage is TRBJ2-1; 8 nucleotides line up with TRBD1. The CDR3 has 16 residues. Germline V gene sequence: CDR1 SGHDN, CDR2 FVKESK. V lost 0 bases to trimming and J lost 6 bases; unmatched junction nucleotides: 7. The CDR3 loop reads CASSQEGRGQFNEQFF. CDR3 DNA sequence: TGTGCCAGCAGCCAAGAAGGCAGGGGGCAATTCAATGAGCAGTTCTTC. The full variable domain, rest sourced from reference TRBV14 and TRBJ2-1, is EAGVTQFPSHSVIEKGQTVTLRCDPISGHDNLYWYRRVMGKEIKFLLHFVKESKQDESGMPNNRFLAERTGGTYSTLKVQPAELEDSGVYFCASSQEGRGQFNEQFFGPGTRLTVL.

The chain couples TRBV20-1 to TRBJ2-5; 8 bases map to TRBD2. Germline-derived CDR1 and CDR2 are DFQATT and SNEGSKA (reference sequence). The CDR3 loop spans 15 amino acids. V lost 3 bases and J lost 4; bases outside the gene matches: 10. Here the CDR3 reads CSASIRGGTRETQYF. The CDR3 nucleotides read TGCAGTGCTAGTATCCGCGGGGGGACGAGAGAGACCCAGTACTTC.

Points on this clonotype: One end of the junction varies from germline; a read error may be responsible. The chain employs TRBV11-2 and TRBJ2-2; perhaps TRBD2 as D (5 bases). The CDR3 runs to 17 residues. Per germline, CDR1 SGHAT and CDR2 FQNNGV. The CDR3 DNA reads as TGTGCCAGCAGGGAAAGGGCCGTGCTTCTTAACACCGGGGAGCGGTTTTTT. Protein: CASRERAVLLNTGERFF.

This clonotype was detected many times. The rearrangement links TRBV10-3 to TRBJ2-7; the match to TRBD2 covers 10 bases. Unmatched junction bases numbered 7, after V lost 8 bases and J lost 3 bases. Germline CDR1 is ENHRY and CDR2 is SYGVKD. This CDR3 comprises 14 residues. The CDR3 DNA reads as TGTGCCATCCGCCCCGGGACTAGCGTCTACGAGCAGTACTTC. Translated, it gives CAIRPGTSVYEQYF.

The J gene is TRBJ2-3, the V gene TRBV4-1; 14 bases match TRBD2. Germline CDR1 is MGHRA and CDR2 is YSYEKL. The CDR3 covers 22 residues. V lost 0 bases and J lost 3; bases outside the gene matches: 17. Here the CDR3 reads CASSQDQTRLAGGQRDTDTQYF. CDR3 nucleotides: TGCGCCAGCAGCCAAGACCAGACACGACTAGCGGGGGGGCAGAGAGATACAGATACGCAGTATTTT.

The V gene is TRBV4-2, the J gene TRBJ2-6; D is perhaps TRBD2 (6 bases). The CDR3 consists of 16 residues. V dropped 1 base and J dropped 0 bases, with 7 bases sitting between them. Germline values: CDR1 LGHNA, CDR2 YNFKEQ. CDR3 amino acids: CASSQGGDSGANVLTF. The CDR3 nucleotides are TGTGCCAGCAGCCAAGGGGGGGACTCTGGGGCCAACGTCCTGACTTTC.

This clonotype was picked up a small number of times. The chain combines TRBV7-2 with TRBJ2-2, with unresolved D. The CDR3 extends over 15 amino acids. V gave up 1 base and J gave up 0 bases, with 6 bases separating them. Germline-derived CDR1 and CDR2 are SGHTA and FQGNSA. CDR3 protein: CASSLVTANTGELFF. The CDR3 region has the DNA TGTGCCAGCAGCTTAGTTACTGCGAACACCGGGGAGCTGTTTTTT.

This chain connects TRBV5-1 to TRBJ1-1, with D perhaps matching TRBD1 (6 bases). Germline V gene data show CDR1 as SGHRS and CDR2 as YFSETQ. The CDR3 has 19 amino acids. Trimming shortened V by 2 bases and J by 0 bases, and 23 bases separated the two germline ends. This CDR3 reads CASSLIHDSAGTLNTEAFF. In DNA form, the CDR3 reads TGCGCCAGCAGCTTAATTCACGATTCAGCCGGGACACTGAACACTGAAGCTTTCTTT.

This clonotype came up a few times. The V and J genes are TRBV5-6 and TRBJ2-5, with TRBD2 identical over 7 bases. Losses at the gene ends were 4 bases for V and 5 bases for J; bases not matched to a gene: 5. The CDR3 loop spans 13 amino acids. CDR1 is SGHDT, CDR2 YYEEEE, per germline. CDR3 protein: CASSNVGGETQYF. For the CDR3, the DNA is TGTGCCAGCAGCAACGTCGGGGGGGAGACCCAGTACTTC.

This clonotype showed up just a few times. The rearrangement uses TRBV3-1 and TRBJ2-7; TRBD2 is a possible D gene (7 bases). The CDR3 loop spans 15 amino acids. The germline V and J ends were trimmed by 6 bases and 2 bases, with 17 bases remaining between them. CDR1 is LGHDT, CDR2 YNNKEL, per germline (reference sequence). The CDR3 loop is CASRKAGGGPYEQYF. The CDR3 nucleotides read TGTGCCAGCAGAAAAGCCGGCGGGGGCCCCTACGAGCAGTACTTC.

The chain recombines TRBV10-3 with TRBJ2-5, with D perhaps TRBD2 (6 bases). Judging by the DNA end, TRBJ2-7 fits better; the J call may be wrong. CDR1 and CDR2 from the germline V gene are ENHRY and SYGVKD. This CDR3 region has 14 residues. CDR3 DNA sequence: TGTGCCATCAGTACGGGACTGGATTTCTACGAGCAGTACTTC. Its protein is CAISTGLDFYEQYF.

In its sample, this clonotype was seen a few times. This sequence joins TRBV7-2 and TRBJ2-7, with 11 bases fitting TRBD2. CDR3 length: 15 amino acids. Trimming cost V 5 bases and J 7 bases; bases outside gene matches: 10. Germline V gene sequence: CDR1 SGHTA, CDR2 FQGNSA. The CDR3 nucleotides are TGTGCCAGCAGCCCCGGGACTAGCGGTAAGGGGGAGCAGTACTTC. Translated, it gives CASSPGTSGKGEQYF. Using reference TRBV7-2 and TRBJ2-7 for the parts outside the CDR3, the full variable domain is GAGVSQSPSNKVTEKGKDVELRCDPISGHTALYWYRQSLGQGLEFLIYFQGNSAPDKSGLPSDRFSAERTGGSVSTLTIQRTQQEDSAVYLCASSPGTSGKGEQYFGPGTRLTVT.

The J gene is TRBJ2-7, the V gene TRBV9; tentative D call: TRBD1 (5 bases). Trimming left V 1 base short and J 2 bases short, with 13 bases between. Looked up from germline, CDR1 is SGDLS and CDR2 is YYNGEE. The CDR3 extends over 15 amino acids. CDR3: CASSVRGALPYEQYF. In nucleotides, the CDR3 is TGTGCCAGCAGCGTACGTGGGGCCTTACCCTACGAGCAGTACTTC.

The chain recombines TRBV11-3 with TRBJ2-1; 8 bases are shared with TRBD1. V gave up 4 bases and J gave up 3 bases; unmatched junction bases: 8. The germline V gene has CDR1 SGHNT and CDR2 YENEEA. There are 16 residues in the CDR3. CDR3 loop: CASSSGFDRGYNEQFF. CDR3 nucleotides: TGTGCCAGCAGCTCAGGCTTCGACAGGGGCTACAATGAGCAGTTCTTC.

The chain carries TRBV20-1 and TRBJ2-7; unclear D gene. Judging by the DNA end, TRBJ2-5 fits better; the J call may be wrong. The CDR3 spans 14 residues. The germline V gene has CDR1 DFQATT and CDR2 SNEGSKA (reference sequence). The CDR3 coding sequence is TGCAGTGCTATCAAAGGACGGAAATCGGAGACCCAGTACTTC. It is translated as CSAIKGRKSETQYF.

V gene TRBV20-1 combines with J gene TRBJ1-1; D not resolved. This CDR3 spans 15 amino acids. Deletions cut 3 bases from V and 6 bases from J, with 20 bases between. CDR1 and CDR2 (germline): DFQATT, SNEGSKA (reference sequence). The CDR3 spells CSASPPYEGRAEAFF. For the CDR3, the DNA is TGCAGTGCTAGCCCCCCATATGAAGGGAGGGCTGAAGCTTTCTTT.